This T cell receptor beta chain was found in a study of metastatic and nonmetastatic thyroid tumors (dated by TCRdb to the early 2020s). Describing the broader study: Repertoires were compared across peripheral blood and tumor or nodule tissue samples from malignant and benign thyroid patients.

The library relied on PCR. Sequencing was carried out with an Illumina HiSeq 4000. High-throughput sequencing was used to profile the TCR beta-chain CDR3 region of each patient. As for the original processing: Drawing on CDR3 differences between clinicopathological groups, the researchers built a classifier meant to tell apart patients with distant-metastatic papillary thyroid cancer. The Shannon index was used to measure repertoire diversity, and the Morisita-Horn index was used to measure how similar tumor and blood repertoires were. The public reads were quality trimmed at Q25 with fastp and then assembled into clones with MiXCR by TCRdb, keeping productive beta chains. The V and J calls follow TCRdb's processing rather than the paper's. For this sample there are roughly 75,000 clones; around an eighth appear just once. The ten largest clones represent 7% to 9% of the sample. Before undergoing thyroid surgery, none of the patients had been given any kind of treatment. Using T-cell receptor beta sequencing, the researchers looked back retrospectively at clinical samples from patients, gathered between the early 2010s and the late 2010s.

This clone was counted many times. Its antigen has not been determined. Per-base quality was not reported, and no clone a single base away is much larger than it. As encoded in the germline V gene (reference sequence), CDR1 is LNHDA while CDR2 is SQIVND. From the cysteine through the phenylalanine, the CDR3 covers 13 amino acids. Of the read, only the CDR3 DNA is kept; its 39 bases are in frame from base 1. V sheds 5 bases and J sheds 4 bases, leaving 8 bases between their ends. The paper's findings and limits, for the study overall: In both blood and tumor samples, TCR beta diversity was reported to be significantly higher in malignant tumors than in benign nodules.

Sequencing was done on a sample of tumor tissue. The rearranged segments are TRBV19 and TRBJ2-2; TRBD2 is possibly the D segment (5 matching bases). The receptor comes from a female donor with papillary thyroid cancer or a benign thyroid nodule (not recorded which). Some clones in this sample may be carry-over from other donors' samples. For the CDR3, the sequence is CASSQRVTGELFF. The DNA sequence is TGTGCCAGTAGTCAGAGGGTCACCGGGGAGCTGTTTTTT.